This T cell receptor (beta chain) appears in the sequencing data of a study of T cells in localized non-small cell lung cancer. Findings and caveats of the study: With higher T cell density in blood came longer overall survival. The study detected a median approximately 55 of the top 100 tumor clones in adjacent lung. Uninvolved adjacent lung showed peak T cell clonality, exceeding tumor.

Produced via immunoSEQ multiplex PCR; TCRdb's table is partial and in-frame only. Here the sample spans over 70,000 clones, more than 75% being singletons. Germline V gives CDR1 MDHEN, CDR2 SYDVKM. The CDR3 length is 13 residues. The V end was cut by 2 bases, the J end by 2 bases, with 7 bases between. With respect to this clone: Its antigen is undetermined.

This TCR was recovered from a woman aged 35-75 years with stage II squamous cell lung carcinoma. Sequencing used PBMCs, obtained before any cancer treatment. This rearrangement joins TRBV28 to TRBJ2-7, with D perhaps TRBD1 (5 bases). The CDR3 region has the DNA TGTGCCAGCAGTTTACAAGGGGCCTACGAGCAGTACTTC. This encodes CASSLQGAYEQYF.